The sample holds one count of the clone carrying this T cell receptor (beta chain). What it binds is not known. Sequenced by immunoSEQ multiplex PCR; TCRdb stores in-frame clones only, minus some. The sample contains 130,000 to 150,000 clones, about 89% of which appear only once. This record belongs to a study of T cell responses to AZD1222 COVID-19 vaccine. Overall study results and limits: The study found vaccine-associated CD4 TCRs spanning spike, dominant at 160-218 and 743-854. Spike-specific TCR breadth rose after two AZD1222 doses, and depth rose as well. Clonal diversity was possibly underestimated, and white British individuals and females predominated among donors.

V shed 4 bases and J 5 bases; nucleotides not matched to a gene: 11. The germline V gene encodes CDR1 KGHSH and CDR2 LQKENI. This CDR3 is built from 16 residues. This material consisted of peripheral blood, taken on day 0 of MenACWY control vaccination. This sequence originates from an adult in good health. The chain links TRBV18 to TRBJ1-2; 9 bases fit TRBD1. The CDR3 here is CASSLGSTGTGYGYTF. The CDR3 DNA follows: TGTGCCAGCTCACTAGGGTCCACCGGGACAGGGTATGGCTACACCTTC.